Presented here are 20 T cell receptor beta chains from one specimen sequenced in a study of tumor and adjacent non-tumor tissue in lung cancer. The template was RNA from unsorted bulk tissue. TCRbeta libraries were built with three rounds of nested PCR, modified from ARM-PCR. MiXCR, run by TCRdb on the multiplex PCR reads, gives a single entry per CDR3 protein. The data contain fewer than 120,000 distinct CDR3 sequences, over 70% of them singletons. The sequenced sample consisted of lung tumor tissue. The source of these receptors is a man in his 70s with non-small cell lung cancer.

As concerns this clonotype: The junction differs from germline at one of its ends, possibly a read error. The CDR3 sequence is CAGSPRQGNTGELFF. CDR3 sequence (DNA): TGTGCCGGCAGCCCGCGACAGGGTAACACCGGGGAGCTGTTTTTT. The chain joins TRBV11-3 to TRBJ2-2; 7 positions agree with TRBD1. This CDR3 spans 15 amino acids. Per germline, CDR1 SGHNT and CDR2 YENEEA.

Of note for this clonotype: Because it lacks the conserved phenylalanine or tryptophan at the end, this CDR3 is likely a read error. The chain carries TRBV20-1 and TRBJ1-5, with 7 bases aligning to TRBD1. Germline CDR1 and CDR2: DFQATT and SNEGSKA (reference sequence). The CDR3 sequence is 15 residues long. This CDR3 reads CSDRAGGDSNQSQHL. The CDR3 DNA reads TGCAGTGATAGGGCAGGGGGGGATAGCAATCAGTCCCAGCATTTA.

Of note for this clonotype: Since a much larger clone is just one base distant, this may be a read error. This chain links TRBV28 with TRBJ2-7, with a tentative D call TRBD1 (5 bases). V lost 5 bases to trimming and J lost 6 bases, with 23 bases between them. Germline loops: CDR1 MDHEN, CDR2 SYDVKM. CDR3 size: 16 residues. The CDR3 coding sequence is TGTGCCAGCAGTCGCTCTCCAGGGATTCGGGTACCCGAGCAGTACTTC. Amino acid sequence: CASSRSPGIRVPEQYF.

Comments on this clonotype: The junction does not match germline at one end; this may be a read error. This chain joins TRBV11-2 and TRBJ2-3, with no clear D. This CDR3 region has 13 residues. Germline values: CDR1 SGHAT, CDR2 FQNNGV. The DNA for the CDR3 is TGTGCCACGTCCGGTCGGAACACAGATACGCCGTATTTT. Protein product: CATSGRNTDTPYF.

In the case of this clonotype: A much more abundant neighbour one base away suggests this may be a read error. The chain carries TRBV25-1 and TRBJ2-5, with D uncertain. Germline CDR1 reads MGHDK; CDR2 reads SYGVNS. The germline V and J ends were trimmed by 10 bases and 5 bases, with 20 bases remaining between them. The CDR3 loop spans 14 amino acids. The CDR3 here is CANSPAGLSETQYF. The CDR3 coding sequence is TGTGCCAACAGCCCGGCAGGTTTAAGTGAGACCCAGTACTTC.

This clonotype has only one observation. V gene TRBV6-1 combines with J gene TRBJ1-1; D gene unclear. The CDR3 has 13 amino acids. Germline values: CDR1 MNHNS, CDR2 SASEGT. The V and J ends lost 7 bases and 5 bases respectively, with 14 bases between them. CDR3 in amino acids: CASTLMRETEAFF. The CDR3 coding sequence is TGTGCCAGCACCCTGATGAGGGAGACTGAAGCTTTCTTT.

As concerns this clonotype: One end of the junction does not line up with germline, which may come from a read error. This chain uses TRBV10-2 with TRBJ2-1; a possible D gene is TRBD2 (6 bases). Germline loops: CDR1 WSHSY, CDR2 SAAADI. This CDR3 has 13 amino acids. The CDR3 reads CVSIEAGFNEQFF. For the CDR3, the DNA is TGCGTCAGCATTGAGGCGGGGTTTAATGAGCAGTTCTTC.

As concerns this clonotype: Lacking the conserved final phenylalanine or tryptophan, this CDR3 likely reflects a read error. This chain joins TRBV18 and TRBJ2-7; D unresolved. The CDR3 spans 14 residues. Germline-derived CDR1 and CDR2 are KGHSH and LQKENI. V was shortened by 4 bases and J by 0 bases, with 10 bases between the two germline ends. This chain's CDR3 is CASSQLNGSYEQYL. In DNA form, the CDR3 reads TGTGCCAGCTCACAACTCAACGGCTCCTACGAGCAGTACTTA.

Remarks on this clonotype: The junction departs from the called germline gene at one end, perhaps through a read error. The genes are TRBV29-1 and TRBJ1-1; 8 bases are shared with TRBD1. Per germline, CDR1 SQVTM and CDR2 ANQGSEA. The CDR3 is 14 amino acids. In DNA, the CDR3 is TGCAGCGTCTCCGGACAGGGTACTAAAACTGAGGCTTTCTTT. Encoded protein: CSVSGQGTKTEAFF.

With regard to this clonotype: One end of the junction does not line up with germline, which may come from a read error. This chain's CDR3 is CTSNLDLNTEAFF. As DNA, the CDR3 is TGTACCAGCAACTTGGACCTTAACACTGAAGCTTTCTTT. The rearrangement uses TRBV5-5 and TRBJ1-1, with D unclear. Germline values: CDR1 SGHKS, CDR2 YYEKEE (reference sequence). This CDR3 region has 13 residues.

The CDR3 is CVSSLVGTGVVGELFF. CDR3 DNA: TGTGTTAGCAGCTTAGTGGGCACAGGGGTTGTCGGGGAGCTGTTTTTT. V and J are TRBV11-2 and TRBJ2-2; 7 bases match TRBD1. The CDR3 length is 16 residues. Germline CDR1 reads SGHAT; CDR2 reads FQNNGV. The entire variable domain, with the rest obtained from reference TRBV11-2 and TRBJ2-2, is as follows: EAGVAQSPRYKIIEKRQSVAFWCNPISGHATLYWYQQILGQGPKLLIQFQNNGVVDDSQLPKDRFSAERLKGVDSTLKIQPAKLEDSAVYLCVSSLVGTGVVGELFFGEGSRLTVL.

Worth noting for this clonotype: The CDR3 carries no conserved terminal phenylalanine or tryptophan, so it likely arises from a read error. The CDR3 nucleotides are TGTGTCAACAGCTCCAGGGAAACGACCTACGAGCAGTACTTA. Protein sequence: CVNSSRETTYEQYL. The chain combines TRBV11-1 with TRBJ2-7; TRBD1 might be the D (5 bases). Germline assignment: CDR1 SGHAT and CDR2 FQDESV (reference sequence). The CDR3 is 14 amino acids.

This clonotype was counted once. It is likely a read error, because the conserved phenylalanine at the end of the CDR3 is missing. This chain links TRBV10-2 with TRBJ2-1; D may be TRBD2 (5 bases). The germline V gene has CDR1 WSHSY and CDR2 SAAADI. CDR3 length: 14 residues. CDR3 sequence (DNA): TGCGCCAGCAATGAGCCTCCACTAGTACATGAGCAGTTCCTC. Residues: CASNEPPLVHEQFL.

Comment on this clonotype: Because it lacks the conserved phenylalanine or tryptophan at the end, this CDR3 is likely a read error. This rearrangement joins TRBV6-2 or TRBV6-3 to TRBJ1-5; D unclear. The CDR3 runs 15 residues. Germline CDR1 and CDR2: MNHEY and SVGEGT. The CDR3 protein is CVSSQNLGCNQPQHL. The CDR3 coding sequence is TGTGTCAGCAGTCAGAACCTGGGGTGCAATCAGCCCCAGCATCTT.

Notes on this clonotype: A read error may account for a junction end that differs from germline. V usage is TRBV7-8 and J usage is TRBJ1-1; 12 nucleotides agree with TRBD1. Germline assignment: CDR1 SGHVS and CDR2 FQNEAQ. The CDR3 is 17 amino acids. CDR3: CSSSPRDRGHGSTEAFF. The DNA of the CDR3 is TGTTCCAGCAGCCCGCGGGACAGGGGGCACGGGAGCACTGAAGCTTTCTTT.

This clonotype is a singleton in its sample. One end of the junction is discordant with germline, which a read error may explain. The gene calls are TRBV12-3 or TRBV12-4 and TRBJ1-5; D not certain. The CDR3 has 15 amino acids. DNA of the CDR3: TGTGCCAACAGTCAACCTGGCGGATACAATCAGCCCCAGCATTTT. Protein sequence: CANSQPGGYNQPQHF.

Points on this clonotype: One end of the junction is discordant with germline, which a read error may explain. This rearrangement joins TRBV6-6 to TRBJ2-3, with D perhaps matching TRBD2 (5 bases). Per germline, CDR1 MNHNY and CDR2 SVGAGI (reference sequence). This CDR3 comprises 14 residues. CDR3 amino acids: CATLAASSTDMQYF. The DNA of the CDR3 is TGTGCCACCTTAGCCGCCTCTAGCACAGATATGCAGTATTTT.

Worth noting for this clonotype: An end of the junction does not agree with germline; a read error may underlie this. V usage is TRBV29-1 and J usage is TRBJ2-2; 11 nucleotides agree with TRBD1. The CDR3 spans 14 residues. The germline V gene encodes CDR1 SQVTM and CDR2 ANQGSEA. The CDR3 spells CSVGQGANTEELFF. In nucleotides, the CDR3 is TGTAGCGTTGGACAGGGGGCAAACACCGAGGAGCTGTTTTTT.

Points on this clonotype: A much larger clone is a single base away; this may be a read error. The chain employs TRBV7-8 and TRBJ1-6; 7 bases fit TRBD1. The CDR3 consists of 17 residues. Germline-derived CDR1 and CDR2 are SGHVS and FQNEAQ. The CDR3 protein is CASSRDTGQTYNSPVHF. As DNA, the CDR3 is TGTGCCAGCAGCCGAGATACGGGACAGACTTATAATTCACCCGTCCACTTT.

Remarks on this clonotype: Germline is not matched at one junction end, which may reflect a read error. This chain links TRBV5-4 with TRBJ2-6; TRBD1 is a possible D gene (5 bases). Germline V gene lookup returns CDR1 SGHNT and CDR2 YYREEE (reference sequence). The CDR3 length is 15 residues. CDR3 sequence: CASSLPSSGANVLAF. The CDR3 bases are TGTGCCAGCAGCTTGCCCAGCTCTGGGGCCAACGTCCTGGCTTTC.